This entry lists 28 T cell receptor beta chains sequenced from one sample in a study of ipilimumab plus nivolumab after autologous stem cell transplantation. The data were produced by immunoSEQ multiplex PCR, yet TCRdb's version contains in-frame clones alone and is incomplete. The sample yields about 43,000 clones, around nine tenths seen once. Sample: PBMCs, taken in a trial of ipilimumab plus nivolumab as post-transplant consolidation. All receptors come from a male donor with multiple myeloma.

The chain carries TRBV27 and TRBJ2-2; a possible D gene is TRBD1 (5 bases). CDR1 is MNHEY, CDR2 SMNVEV, per germline (reference sequence). V gave up 6 bases and J gave up 1 base, with 12 bases separating them. The CDR3 loop spans 15 amino acids. The CDR3 is CASSNAGRNTGELFF. CDR3 nucleotide sequence: TGTGCCAGCAGCAATGCAGGGCGGAACACCGGGGAGCTGTTTTTT.

The genes are TRBV7-6 and TRBJ1-5; the D gene is possibly TRBD1 (5 bases). The CDR3 is 16 residues long. CDR1 and CDR2 from the germline V gene are SGHVS and FNYEAQ. V dropped 5 bases and J dropped 7 bases, with 21 bases sitting between them. CDR3 loop: CASSPGGGAFGQPQHF. CDR3 nucleotides: TGTGCCAGCAGCCCCGGCGGAGGGGCTTTTGGGCAGCCCCAGCATTTT. Using reference TRBV7-6 and TRBJ1-5 for the parts outside the CDR3, the full variable domain is GAGVSQSPRYKVTKRGQDVALRCDPISGHVSLYWYRQALGQGPEFLTYFNYEAQQDKSGLPNDRFSAERPEGSISTLTIQRTEQRDSAMYRCASSPGGGAFGQPQHFGDGTRLSIL.

This chain connects TRBV6-5 to TRBJ2-3, with a tentative D call TRBD1 (5 bases). This CDR3 comprises 16 residues. The germline gives CDR1 MNHEY, CDR2 SVGAGI. The germline V and J ends were trimmed by 3 bases and 0 bases, with 13 bases remaining between them. DNA of the CDR3: TGTGCCAGCAGTTATTCCAGGGCCCTCAGCACAGATACGCAGTATTTT. The encoded protein is CASSYSRALSTDTQYF.

The chain has TRBV5-4 and TRBJ1-1; D is possibly TRBD1 (6 bases). Trimming stripped 2 bases from V and 1 base from J, with 15 bases between. Germline assignment: CDR1 SGHNT and CDR2 YYREEE (reference sequence). This CDR3 is 16 amino acids long. The CDR3 loop is CASSFGQGRGNTEAFF. DNA for the CDR3: TGTGCCAGCAGCTTCGGGCAGGGGCGGGGGAACACTGAAGCTTTCTTT.

The chain links TRBV28 to TRBJ2-5, with no clear D. V lost 2 bases and J lost 5, with 15 bases in between. The CDR3 runs 15 residues. CDR1 and CDR2 from the germline V gene are MDHEN and SYDVKM. The CDR3 here is CASSLNPPPEETQYF. Written as DNA, the CDR3 is TGTGCCAGCAGTTTAAACCCTCCGCCAGAGGAGACCCAGTACTTC.

The chain uses TRBV18 and TRBJ2-7; unclear D gene. Per germline, CDR1 KGHSH and CDR2 LQKENI. This CDR3 comprises 13 residues. Trimming left V 8 bases short and J 0 bases short, with 11 bases between. This CDR3 is CASTDGSSYEQYF. CDR3 nucleotide sequence: TGTGCCAGCACAGACGGCAGCTCCTACGAGCAGTACTTC.

This chain connects TRBV7-3 to TRBJ2-2; no clear D gene. CDR3 size: 12 residues. CDR1 is SGHTA and CDR2 is FQGTGA in the germline V gene. V was clipped by 5 bases and J by 7 bases, with 8 bases between them. The CDR3 spells CASSVSGGELFF. CDR3 in DNA: TGTGCCAGCAGCGTATCTGGCGGGGAGCTGTTTTTT.

The CDR3 nucleotides read TGCGCCAGCAGCCAAGGACTAGGCTCCTACAATGAGCAGTTCTTC. This translates into CASSQGLGSYNEQFF. The chain joins TRBV4-1 to TRBJ2-1, with a tentative D call TRBD2 (6 bases). Germline V CDR1 and CDR2: MGHRA, YSYEKL. The germline V and J ends were trimmed by 1 base and 0 bases, with 7 bases remaining between them. This CDR3 is built from 15 residues.

The V call is TRBV9, the J call TRBJ2-1, with D possibly TRBD1 on 6 matching bases. V was cut by 0 bases and J by 4 bases, with 11 bases left in between. The V gene's germline CDR1 is SGDLS and CDR2 YYNGEE. CDR3 length: 15 residues. Written as DNA, the CDR3 is TGTGCCAGCAGCGTAGGAATTCAGGGGTACAATGAGCAGTTCTTC. This translates into CASSVGIQGYNEQFF.

The chain is built from TRBV13 and TRBJ2-5, with D perhaps TRBD1 (6 bases). The ends were cut back, 0 bases at V and 2 bases at J, with 10 bases in the middle. The germline V gene has CDR1 PRHDT and CDR2 FYEKMQ (reference sequence). The CDR3 is 15 amino acids. DNA of the CDR3: TGTGCCAGCAGCTTAGGACCAGACAGGCAAGAGACCCAGTACTTC. It codes for CASSLGPDRQETQYF.

This clone was found once. The chain employs TRBV9 and TRBJ2-5, with D possibly TRBD1 on 6 matching bases. The V and J ends lost 3 bases and 5 bases respectively, with 17 bases between them. Germline V lookup: CDR1 SGDLS, CDR2 YYNGEE. This CDR3 spans 15 amino acids. CDR3 in DNA: TGTGCCAGCAGCGGCCGGACGGCCCAGGGGGAGACCCAGTACTTC. Translating gives CASSGRTAQGETQYF.

This clone is a singleton in its sample. The chain uses TRBV6-4 and TRBJ2-3, with 10 bases that match TRBD1. The germline CDR1 and CDR2 sequences are MRHNA and SNTAGT. V was pared by 6 bases and J by 6 bases, with 6 bases of the junction left unmatched. The CDR3 runs 14 residues. CDR3 loop: CASRRGTGEDTQYF. For the CDR3, the DNA is TGTGCCAGCAGGAGGGGGACAGGGGAGGATACGCAGTATTTT.

The chain links TRBV4-1 to TRBJ2-5, with D unclear. This CDR3 contains 14 residues. Germline values: CDR1 MGHRA, CDR2 YSYEKL. Trimming left V 2 bases short and J 5 bases short, with 12 bases between. CDR3 sequence (DNA): TGCGCCAGCAGCCAATCAACAATGGTGGAGACCCAGTACTTC. It specifies CASSQSTMVETQYF.

The chain uses TRBV6-1 and TRBJ1-1; TRBD1 matches at 9 bases. The CDR3 length is 15 residues. Germline V gene lookup returns CDR1 MNHNS and CDR2 SASEGT. V lost 5 bases and J lost 3; bases outside the gene matches: 7. The CDR3 bases are TGTGCCAGCAGTCCCTGGACAGGGGAGGACACTGAAGCTTTCTTT. Translating gives CASSPWTGEDTEAFF.

The chain uses TRBV9 and TRBJ2-7; D not certain. V was pared by 3 bases and J by 6 bases, with 10 bases between. Germline CDR1 SGDLS, CDR2 YYNGEE. The CDR3 spans 12 residues. The CDR3 nucleotides read TGTGCCAGCAGCGCAAGGTCGGGCGAGCAGTACTTC. Translating it yields CASSARSGEQYF. The full variable domain, with the rest looked up from reference TRBV9 and TRBJ2-7, is DSGVTQTPKHLITATGQRVTLRCSPRSGDLSVYWYQQSLDQGLQFLIQYYNGEERAKGNILERFSAQQFPDLHSELNLSSLELGDSALYFCASSARSGEQYFGPGTRLTVT.

The rearrangement joins TRBV7-2 to TRBJ2-3; 14 positions agree with TRBD2. V dropped 3 bases and J dropped 14; count of bases not matched to a gene: 10. This CDR3 is 15 amino acids long. CDR1 and CDR2 from the germline V gene are SGHTA and FQGNSA. This chain's CDR3 is CASSLTSGGDQARYF. Here the CDR3 DNA reads TGTGCCAGCAGCTTGACTAGCGGGGGGGACCAGGCCAGGTATTTT.

The V and J genes are TRBV19 and TRBJ1-6, with 7 bases identical to TRBD1. V shed 5 bases, J shed 1 base, and the junction held 2 bases outside the gene matches. The CDR3 spans 15 residues. The germline V gene has CDR1 LNHDA and CDR2 SQIVND (reference sequence). The CDR3 loop reads CASSQGESYNSPLHF. As DNA, the CDR3 is TGTGCCAGTAGTCAGGGGGAATCCTATAATTCACCCCTCCACTTT.

The rearrangement uses TRBV2 and TRBJ2-7; the match to TRBD1 covers 11 bases. Germline-derived CDR1 and CDR2 are SNHLY and FYNNEI. Unmatched junction bases numbered 12, after V lost 10 bases and J lost 1 base. The CDR3 spans 16 residues. The CDR3 DNA sequence: TGTGCCACCAGCGATCCCGGACAGGGGGCGTCCTACGAGCAGTACTTC. Its protein is CATSDPGQGASYEQYF.

This clone was observed once. The chain uses TRBV6-5 and TRBJ1-4; 7 bases align to TRBD1. Unmatched junction bases numbered 5, after V lost 6 bases and J lost 4 bases. Germline CDR1 is MNHEY and CDR2 is SVGAGI. The length of the CDR3 is 14 residues. CDR3 region: CASSRQGGNEKLFF. CDR3 sequence (DNA): TGTGCCAGCAGCCGACAGGGAGGTAATGAAAAACTGTTTTTT.

The rearrangement joins TRBV7-2 to TRBJ1-3; tentatively, D is TRBD1 (5 bases). Germline CDR1 is SGHTA and CDR2 is FQGNSA. V lost 8 bases, J lost 2 bases, and 16 bases lay in between. This CDR3 is 15 amino acids long. The CDR3 sequence is CASSPWGSAGNTIYF. The CDR3 DNA is TGTGCCAGCTCCCCGTGGGGGTCCGCTGGAAACACCATATATTTT.

The gene calls are TRBV7-3 and TRBJ2-1; D might be TRBD1 or TRBD2, each matching 6 bases. This CDR3 has 12 amino acids. Trimming shortened V by 5 bases and J by 9 bases, and 11 bases separated the two germline ends. Germline CDR1 SGHTA, CDR2 FQGTGA. DNA of the CDR3: TGTGCCAGCAGCATCGGGGGCGGTGAGCAGTTCTTC. As protein: CASSIGGGEQFF.

The chain is built from TRBV7-3 and TRBJ2-1, with 7 bases matching TRBD2. There are 17 residues in the CDR3. The V gene's germline CDR1 is SGHTA and CDR2 FQGTGA. The V and J ends lost 4 bases and 3 bases, in that order; junction bases with no gene match: 12. The CDR3 here is CASSSHGGKGFYNEQFF. The CDR3 nucleotides read TGTGCCAGCAGCTCCCACGGGGGGAAAGGTTTCTACAATGAGCAGTTCTTC.

The rearrangement links TRBV6-1 to TRBJ1-2; TRBD1 agrees at 9 bases. The CDR3 is made up of 15 amino acids. CDR1 is MNHNS, CDR2 SASEGT, per germline. After removal of 6 bases from V and 5 bases from J, the junction contained 10 bases not matched to a gene. The CDR3 loop reads CASSYDRDRVYGYTF. The CDR3 DNA reads TGTGCCAGCAGCTACGACAGGGACAGGGTTTATGGCTACACCTTC.

The chain has TRBV6-5 and TRBJ1-2, with D uncertain. Germline CDR1 is MNHEY and CDR2 is SVGAGI. CDR3 size: 13 residues. V lost 5 bases, J lost 4 bases, and 11 bases lay in between. The DNA of the CDR3 is TGTGCCAGCAGTAGGATTTCCAGCTATGGCTACACCTTC. It specifies CASSRISSYGYTF.

CDR3 residues: CASSRLAGSSYNEQFF. The CDR3 DNA sequence: TGTGCCAGCAGTAGACTAGCGGGTAGCTCCTACAATGAGCAGTTCTTC. This chain connects TRBV27 to TRBJ2-1, with 10 bases aligning to TRBD2. Germline V gene lookup returns CDR1 MNHEY and CDR2 SMNVEV (reference sequence). The length of the CDR3 is 16 residues. V was clipped by 5 bases and J by 0 bases; unmatched bases: 4.

The rearrangement joins TRBV19 to TRBJ1-1; D call uncertain. Germline-derived CDR1 and CDR2 are LNHDA and SQIVND (reference sequence). Trimming removed 6 bases at V and 8 bases at J, with 10 bases between. The CDR3 runs 11 residues. CDR3 sequence reads: CASRTLREAFF. CDR3 coding DNA: TGTGCCAGTAGGACCCTTCGGGAAGCTTTCTTT.

The chain recombines TRBV30 with TRBJ2-7, with 7 nucleotides matching TRBD1. The V segment lost 7 bases and the J segment 7 bases; nucleotides outside the gene matches: 7. Germline V gene lookup returns CDR1 GTSNPN and CDR2 SVGIG (reference sequence). The CDR3 extends over 11 amino acids. DNA for the CDR3: TGTGCCTCCCGAAGGGGGCGTGAGCAGTACTTC. It codes for CASRRGREQYF.

CDR3 DNA sequence: TGTGCCAGCAGCTTTCTATCAGGGGCTGGGGCCAACGTCCTGACTTTC. Amino acid sequence: CASSFLSGAGANVLTF. This chain uses TRBV7-2 with TRBJ2-6, with D possibly being TRBD1 (6 bases). Germline CDR1 is SGHTA and CDR2 is FQGNSA. The CDR3 sequence is 16 residues long. The V and J ends lost 3 bases and 2 bases respectively, with 11 bases between them.